The source of this T cell receptor (beta chain) is a study of CD8 T cells in ankylosing spondylitis. Notes on the study in general: Disease-associated clonotypes exhibited CD8+ identity and were relatively infrequent in peripheral blood.

This clonotype was detected a few times. Its antigen is unidentified. The CDR3 has 14 residues. The germline gives CDR1 SGHRS, CDR2 YFSETQ. The trim removed 0 bases at V and 7 bases at J, leaving 6 bases unmatched. Each CDR3 protein gets one entry after TCRdb re-called the 5' RACE reads with MiXCR. The table includes about 340,000 distinct CDR3 sequences, about 15% detected once. The sequenced material came from blood, either unsorted or a sorted T cell fraction (not recorded which). The chain carries TRBV5-1 and TRBJ1-2; 7 positions match TRBD1. The TCR was taken from a male donor with ankylosing spondylitis or in good health (not recorded which). The chain's CDR3 is CASSLDRGTSGYTF. CDR3 DNA sequence: TGCGCCAGCAGCTTGGACAGGGGAACCAGTGGCTACACCTTC. Full variable domain (rest looked up from reference TRBV5-1 and TRBJ1-2): KAGVTQTPRYLIKTRGQQVTLSCSPISGHRSVSWYQQTPGQGLQFLFEYFSETQRNKGNFPGRFSGRQFSNSRSEMNVSTLELGDSALYLCASSLDRGTSGYTFGSGTRLTVV.